Each of the 3 T cell receptor beta chains below was sequenced from the same sample in a study of blood T cell repertoires in COVID-19. The assay was immunoSEQ multiplex PCR, and TCRdb's table has in-frame clones only and misses some. The sample has 150,000 to 200,000 clones; roughly 80% are singletons. Sequencing was carried out using peripheral blood. The receptors were gathered from a woman between 65 and 79 years old with acute or convalescent COVID-19.

This clone occurred a few times. The V call is TRBV28, the J call TRBJ1-1; unclear D gene. CDR1 and CDR2 from the germline V gene are MDHEN and SYDVKM. Trimming took off 2 bases at V and 4 bases at J, with 8 bases between the two ends. The CDR3 loop spans 13 amino acids. The CDR3 reads CASSLGRGTEAFF. The CDR3, as DNA: TGTGCCAGCAGTTTAGGTCGGGGCACTGAAGCTTTCTTT.

This rearrangement joins TRBV5-1 to TRBJ2-3, with 8 bases fitting TRBD2. Germline assignment: CDR1 SGHRS and CDR2 YFSETQ. This CDR3 has 17 residues. Trimming cost V 2 bases and J 5 bases; bases outside gene matches: 13. The CDR3 here is CASSFPLGGAPVDTQYF. As DNA, the CDR3 is TGCGCCAGCAGCTTTCCCCTCGGGGGGGCCCCCGTAGATACGCAGTATTTT.

The chain employs TRBV12-3 or TRBV12-4 and TRBJ1-4; no clear D. V lost 1 base to trimming and J lost 5 bases, with 5 bases between them. CDR3 length equals 13 residues. CDR3 bases: TGTGCCAGCAGTTTAGGAGGGAATGAAAAACTGTTTTTT. It is translated as CASSLGGNEKLFF.